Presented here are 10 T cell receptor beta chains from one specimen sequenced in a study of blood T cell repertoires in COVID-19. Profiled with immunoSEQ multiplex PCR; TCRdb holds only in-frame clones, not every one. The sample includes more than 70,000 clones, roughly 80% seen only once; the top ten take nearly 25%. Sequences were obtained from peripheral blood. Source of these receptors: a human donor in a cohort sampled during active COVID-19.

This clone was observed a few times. The CDR3 region is CASSLGFQGLAGVTSYNEQFF. In DNA form, the CDR3 reads TGTGCCAGCAGCTTAGGGTTCCAGGGACTAGCGGGAGTAACCTCCTACAATGAGCAGTTCTTC. V usage is TRBV7-6 and J usage is TRBJ2-1; 14 bases fit TRBD2. This CDR3 contains 21 residues. Germline CDR1 and CDR2: SGHVS and FNYEAQ. The J segment lost 0 bases and the V segment lost 1 base, leaving 11 bases of the junction unmatched.

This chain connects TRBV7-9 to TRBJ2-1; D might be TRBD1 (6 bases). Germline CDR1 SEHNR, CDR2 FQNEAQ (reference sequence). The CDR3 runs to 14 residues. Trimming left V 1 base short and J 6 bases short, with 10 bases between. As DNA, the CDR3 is TGTGCCAGCAGCTTAGTCTCAGGGGTCAATGAGCAGTTCTTC. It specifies CASSLVSGVNEQFF.

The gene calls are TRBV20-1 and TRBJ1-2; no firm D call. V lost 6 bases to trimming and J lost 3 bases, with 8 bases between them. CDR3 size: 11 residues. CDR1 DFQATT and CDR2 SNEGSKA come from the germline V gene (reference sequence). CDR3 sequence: CSAYGDYGYTF. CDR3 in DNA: TGCAGTGCCTACGGAGACTATGGCTACACCTTC.

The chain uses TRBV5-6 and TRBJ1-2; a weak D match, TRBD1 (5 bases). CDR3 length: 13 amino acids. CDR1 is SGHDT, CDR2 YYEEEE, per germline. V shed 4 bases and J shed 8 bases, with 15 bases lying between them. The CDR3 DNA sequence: TGTGCCAGCAGCGGGACTTATGTGAGCGGCTACACCTTC. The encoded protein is CASSGTYVSGYTF.

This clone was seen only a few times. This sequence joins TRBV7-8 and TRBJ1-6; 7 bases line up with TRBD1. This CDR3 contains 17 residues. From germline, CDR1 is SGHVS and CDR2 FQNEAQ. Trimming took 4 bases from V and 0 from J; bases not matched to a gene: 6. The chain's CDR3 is CASSSRDSLSYNSPLHF. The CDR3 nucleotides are TGTGCCAGCAGCTCCAGGGACAGTCTCTCCTATAATTCACCCCTCCACTTT.

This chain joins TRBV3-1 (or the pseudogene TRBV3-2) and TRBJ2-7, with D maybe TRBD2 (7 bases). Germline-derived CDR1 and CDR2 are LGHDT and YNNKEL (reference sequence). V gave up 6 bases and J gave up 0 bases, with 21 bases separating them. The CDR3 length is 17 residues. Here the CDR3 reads CASSDTGGGASSYEQYF. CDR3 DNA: TGTGCCAGCAGTGACACCGGAGGGGGGGCAAGCTCCTACGAGCAGTACTTC.

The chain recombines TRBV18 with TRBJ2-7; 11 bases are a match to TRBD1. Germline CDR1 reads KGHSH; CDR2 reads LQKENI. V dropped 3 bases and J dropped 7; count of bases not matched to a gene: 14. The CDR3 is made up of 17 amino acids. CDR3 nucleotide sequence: TGTGCCAGCTCACCCCTTACCGGGACAGGGGGTACGGGAGAGCAGTACTTC. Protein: CASSPLTGTGGTGEQYF.

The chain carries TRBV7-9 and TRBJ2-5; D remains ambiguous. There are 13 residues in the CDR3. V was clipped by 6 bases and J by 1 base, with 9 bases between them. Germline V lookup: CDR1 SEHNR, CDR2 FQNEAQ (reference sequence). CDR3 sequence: CASRPQIQETQYF. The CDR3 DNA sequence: TGTGCCAGCAGACCCCAGATCCAAGAGACCCAGTACTTC. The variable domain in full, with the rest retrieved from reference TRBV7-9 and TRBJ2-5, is DTGVSQNPRHKITKRGQNVTFRCDPISEHNRLYWYRQTLGQGPEFLTYFQNEAQLEKSRLLSDRFSAERPKGSFSTLEIQRTEQGDSAMYLCASRPQIQETQYFGPGTRLLVL.

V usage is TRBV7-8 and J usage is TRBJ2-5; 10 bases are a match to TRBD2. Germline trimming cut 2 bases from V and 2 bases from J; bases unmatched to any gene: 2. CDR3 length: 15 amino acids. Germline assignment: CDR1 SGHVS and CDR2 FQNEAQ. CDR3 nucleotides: TGTGCCAGCAGCTTAACTAGCGGGGCTCAAGAGACCCAGTACTTC. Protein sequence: CASSLTSGAQETQYF.

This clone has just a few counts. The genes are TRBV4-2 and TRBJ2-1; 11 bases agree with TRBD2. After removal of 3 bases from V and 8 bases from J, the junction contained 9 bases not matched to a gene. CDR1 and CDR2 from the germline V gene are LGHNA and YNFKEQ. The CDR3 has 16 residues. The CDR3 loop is CASSQKLAGDLDEQFF. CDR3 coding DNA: TGTGCCAGCAGCCAGAAACTAGCGGGAGATCTTGATGAGCAGTTCTTC.